This entry features one T cell receptor (beta chain) sequence. Its antigen is unidentified. The study reverse transcribed the entire isolated RNA, so it sequenced expressed TCRB transcripts. Sequenced naive, central memory and regulatory T cell samples produced an average of around 3.9 million reads. Using immunoSEQ multiplex PCR, the repertoire was profiled, and TCRdb retains in-frame clones only, with some absent. The sample includes about 220,000 clones, 9.5% to 13% seen only once; the top ten take about 1.2%. The sample belongs to a study of beta chain features in type 1 diabetes. Sorted cells reached over 95% purity in every population. The junction had 7 bases not matched to a gene; V was cut back by 8 bases and J by 7 bases. The CDR3 is made up of 13 amino acids. Germline loops: CDR1 GTSNPN, CDR2 SVGIG (reference sequence). Findings of the study overall: It was among patients, rather than healthy donors, that naive, central memory and Treg TCRB repertoires appeared more similar.

The sequence was collected from a man between 18 and 35 years old in good health. Sequenced: central memory CD4+ T cells from blood. V is TRBV30 and J is TRBJ1-4; 10 bases align to TRBD1. For the CDR3, the DNA is TGTGCCAGAGAAGACAGGGGGCGTGAAAAACTGTTTTTT. This translates into CAREDRGREKLFF.